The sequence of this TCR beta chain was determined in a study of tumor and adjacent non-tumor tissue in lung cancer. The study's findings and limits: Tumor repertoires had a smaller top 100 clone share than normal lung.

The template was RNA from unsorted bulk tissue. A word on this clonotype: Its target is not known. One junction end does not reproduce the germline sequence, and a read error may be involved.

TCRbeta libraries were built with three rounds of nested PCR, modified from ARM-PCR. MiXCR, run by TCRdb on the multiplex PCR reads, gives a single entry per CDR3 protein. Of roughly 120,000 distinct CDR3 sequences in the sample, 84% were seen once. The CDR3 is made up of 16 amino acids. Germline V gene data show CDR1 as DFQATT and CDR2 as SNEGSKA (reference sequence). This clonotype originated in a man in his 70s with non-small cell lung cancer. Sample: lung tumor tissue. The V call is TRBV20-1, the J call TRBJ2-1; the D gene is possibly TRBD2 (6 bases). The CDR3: CSGKGGAARSYNEQFF. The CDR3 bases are TGCAGTGGGAAGGGCGGGGCCGCGCGCTCCTACAATGAACAGTTCTTC.